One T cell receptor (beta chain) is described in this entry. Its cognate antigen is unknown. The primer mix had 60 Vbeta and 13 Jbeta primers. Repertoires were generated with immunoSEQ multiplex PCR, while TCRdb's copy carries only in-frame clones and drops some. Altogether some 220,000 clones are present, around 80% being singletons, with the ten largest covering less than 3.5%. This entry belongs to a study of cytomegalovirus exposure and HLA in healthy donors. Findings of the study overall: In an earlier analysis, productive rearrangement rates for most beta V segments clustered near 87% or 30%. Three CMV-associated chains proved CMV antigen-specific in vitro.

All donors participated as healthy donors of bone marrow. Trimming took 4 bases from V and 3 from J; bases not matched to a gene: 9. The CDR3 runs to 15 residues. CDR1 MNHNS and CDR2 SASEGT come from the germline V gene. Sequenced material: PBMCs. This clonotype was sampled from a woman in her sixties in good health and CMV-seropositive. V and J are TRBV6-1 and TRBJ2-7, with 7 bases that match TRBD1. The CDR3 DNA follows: TGTGCCAGCAGTGGAGGGACAGCGTCTGACTACGAGCAGTACTTC. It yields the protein CASSGGTASDYEQYF.